These 3 T cell receptor beta chains share one sample of origin, sequenced in a study of blood T cell repertoires in COVID-19. TCRdb's table, derived via immunoSEQ multiplex PCR, lists solely in-frame clones and lacks some. This sample has around 50,000 clones, with about 76% found just once. The sequenced sample was peripheral blood. The source is a human donor with active or convalescent COVID-19. The donor label of this sample is uncertain.

The chain recombines TRBV7-8 with TRBJ2-1, with D perhaps TRBD1 (5 bases). Between the trimmed V and J ends, which lost 5 bases and 2 bases, there was a span of 16 bases. Germline V gene lookup returns CDR1 SGHVS and CDR2 FQNEAQ. The CDR3 is 16 amino acids. The CDR3 DNA reads as TGTGCCAGCAGCCCCTGGAGTGACAGCGCCTACAATGAGCAGTTCTTC. Translating it yields CASSPWSDSAYNEQFF.

This chain uses TRBV18 with TRBJ2-3, with 9 bases that match TRBD2. The CDR3 extends over 16 amino acids. Per germline, CDR1 KGHSH and CDR2 LQKENI. V trimming: 5 bases; J trimming: 3 bases; junction bases outside the gene matches: 9. The CDR3 sequence: CASSIIAGVGTDTQYF. In DNA form, the CDR3 reads TGTGCCAGCTCAATCATAGCGGGAGTCGGGACAGATACGCAGTATTTT.

The chain recombines TRBV30 with TRBJ1-5; D is uncertain. Germline-derived CDR1 and CDR2 are GTSNPN and SVGIG (reference sequence). Trimming removed 3 bases at V and 4 bases at J, with 10 bases between. This CDR3 comprises 13 residues. CDR3: CAWSLSSNQPQHF. The CDR3 DNA follows: TGTGCCTGGAGCCTGTCTTCGAATCAGCCCCAGCATTTT.